The rows below give T cell receptor beta chains drawn from one sample of a study of cytomegalovirus exposure and HLA in healthy donors. Repertoires were generated with immunoSEQ multiplex PCR, while TCRdb's copy carries only in-frame clones and drops some. The table lists around 150,000 clones, roughly 77% of them singletons. The sequenced material came from PBMCs. The receptor set was obtained from a male donor in good health and CMV-seronegative. CDR3s include the opening cysteine and the closing phenylalanine or tryptophan. A D gene is named only where the DNA matches it firmly. Clone size is given for some rows only: seen once, a few or many times, or a class if the clone is expanded.

d_call j_call cdr3_length v_call clone_size cdr3_aa cdr3_nt
TRBD1 TRBJ1-2 13 TRBV7-2 once CATRRDRNYGYTF TGTGCCACCAGGAGGGACAGAAACTATGGCTACACCTTC
- TRBJ2-7 13 TRBV19 - CASSIQGGYEQYF TGTGCCAGTAGTATCCAGGGGGGATACGAGCAGTACTTC
TRBD1 TRBJ2-7 12 TRBV6-5 - CASGTGYDEQYF TGTGCCAGCGGGACAGGGTACGACGAGCAGTACTTC
- TRBJ2-7 12 TRBV7-8 - CASSKQGYEQYF TGTGCCAGCAGCAAACAGGGCTACGAGCAGTACTTC
TRBD1 TRBJ2-7 16 TRBV5-1 - CASSLGPWTGINEQYF TGCGCCAGCAGCTTGGGCCCCTGGACAGGGATCAACGAGCAGTACTTC
TRBD2 TRBJ2-5 14 TRBV6-6 - CASSYGGGQETQYF TGTGCCAGCAGTTACGGCGGGGGCCAAGAGACCCAGTACTTC
TRBD1 TRBJ1-6 15 TRBV2 - CASRPTGNYNSPLHF TGTGCCAGCAGGCCGACAGGGAACTATAATTCACCCCTCCACTTT
TRBD1 TRBJ2-7 13 TRBV25-1 - CASSDQGAYEQYF TGTGCCAGCAGTGACCAGGGGGCCTACGAGCAGTACTTC
- TRBJ1-4 13 TRBV7-7 - CASSVATNEKLFF TGTGCCAGCTCAGTTGCAACTAATGAAAAACTGTTTTTT
TRBD1 TRBJ1-4 14 TRBV9 once CASSDNTGTAKLFF TGTGCCAGCAGCGATAACACCGGGACAGCAAAACTGTTTTTT
TRBD1 TRBJ1-4 14 TRBV2 - CASIKDRNNEKLFF TGTGCCAGCATTAAGGACAGGAACAATGAAAAACTGTTTTTT
- TRBJ2-7 12 TRBV5-6 - CASSQTDYEQYF TGTGCCAGCAGCCAGACAGATTACGAGCAGTACTTC
TRBD1 TRBJ1-5 20 TRBV9 - CASILADGDRGGHSNQPQHF TGTGCCAGCATCCTTGCCGACGGGGACAGGGGTGGTCATAGCAATCAGCCCCAGCATTTT
- TRBJ1-1 15 TRBV13 - CASSVLQASNTEAFF TGTGCCAGCAGCGTACTACAGGCTTCGAACACTGAAGCTTTCTTT
- TRBJ1-6 15 TRBV7-9 once CASSPTGINGSPLHF TGTGCCAGCAGCCCAACAGGAATTAACGGTTCACCCCTCCACTTT
- TRBJ2-3 14 TRBV4-3 - CASSQDAILDTQYF TGCGCCAGCAGCCAAGATGCTATTCTGGATACGCAGTATTTT
TRBD2 TRBJ2-3 19 TRBV6-1 - CASSATPPTSGGITDTQYF TGTGCCAGCAGTGCCACACCTCCTACTAGCGGGGGGATCACAGATACGCAGTATTTT
- TRBJ2-7 13 TRBV5-1 - CASSYAGIHEQYF TGCGCCAGCAGCTACGCAGGGATCCACGAGCAGTACTTC
TRBD1 TRBJ1-2 17 TRBV28 - CASSLFARTGVNYGYTF TGTGCCAGCAGTTTATTCGCCCGGACAGGGGTTAACTATGGCTACACCTTC
- TRBJ1-1 14 TRBV28 few CASHRRLSKIEAFF TGTGCCAGCCACAGAAGGTTGAGTAAGATTGAAGCTTTCTTT
- TRBJ2-5 14 TRBV5-4 - CASSSRDGQETQYF TGTGCCAGCAGCTCCAGGGATGGGCAAGAGACCCAGTACTTC
TRBD2 TRBJ2-3 16 TRBV4-3 few CASSQGNSGMTDTQYF TGCGCCAGCAGCCAAGGGAATAGCGGGATGACAGATACGCAGTATTTT
- TRBJ2-5 15 TRBV14 - CASSATLTSSETQYF TGTGCCAGCAGCGCGACGCTTACTAGTTCCGAGACCCAGTACTTC
- TRBJ1-4 15 TRBV11-2 few CASSYTWGGDEKLFF TGTGCCAGCAGCTACACGTGGGGGGGCGATGAAAAACTGTTTTTT
- TRBJ1-5 14 TRBV6-4 few CARGFRVLNQPQHF TGTGCCAGGGGTTTCCGGGTTCTTAATCAGCCCCAGCATTTT
- TRBJ2-1 15 TRBV6-4 few CASSDSGEAVNEQFF TGTGCCAGCAGTGACTCGGGGGAGGCGGTTAATGAGCAGTTCTTC
TRBD2 TRBJ2-7 15 TRBV7-6 few CASSSGLAEPYEQYF TGTGCCAGCAGCTCGGGACTAGCTGAACCCTACGAGCAGTACTTC
- TRBJ2-2 15 TRBV4-1 - CASSQEAAYTGELFF TGCGCCAGCAGCCAAGAGGCGGCGTACACCGGGGAGCTGTTTTTT
TRBD2 TRBJ2-7 15 TRBV4-2 - CASSQDPSGAYEQYF TGTGCCAGCAGCCAAGATCCTAGCGGGGCCTACGAGCAGTACTTC
TRBD1 TRBJ1-1 16 TRBV28 once CASSSPQTGLNTEAFF TGTGCCAGCTCCTCACCCCAGACAGGGCTTAACACTGAAGCTTTCTTT
- TRBJ1-1 13 TRBV4-3 - CASSQDGNRAAFF TGCGCCAGCAGCCAAGATGGGAACAGGGCAGCTTTCTTT
TRBD2 TRBJ2-1 19 TRBV4-1 - CASSQGGGTGLAERVEQFF TGCGCCAGCAGCCAAGGGGGGGGAACGGGACTAGCAGAGCGTGTTGAGCAGTTCTTC
TRBD1 TRBJ1-6 15 TRBV6-1 few CASSEATGANSPLHF TGTGCCAGCAGTGAGGCGACAGGGGCTAATTCACCCCTCCACTTT
- TRBJ2-3 15 TRBV5-1 - CASSIQGPSTDTQYF TGCGCCAGCAGCATACAGGGTCCTTCCACAGATACGCAGTATTTT
TRBD1 TRBJ2-1 15 TRBV7-9 medium-sized CASSPDRAIYNEQFF TGTGCCAGCAGCCCGGACAGGGCTATCTACAATGAGCAGTTCTTC
TRBD1 TRBJ2-7 13 TRBV6-5 - CASSYTGDNEQYF TGTGCCAGCAGTTACACAGGGGATAACGAGCAGTACTTC
TRBD1 TRBJ2-5 14 TRBV19 - CASTDRASQETQYF TGTGCCAGTACCGACAGGGCCTCCCAAGAGACCCAGTACTTC
TRBD1 TRBJ1-6 14 TRBV5-4 - CASSLQGVGSPLHF TGTGCCAGCAGCTTACAGGGGGTAGGGTCACCCCTCCACTTT
TRBD1 TRBJ1-2 15 TRBV14 few CASSRWDRFLYGYTF TGTGCCAGCAGCCGATGGGACAGATTTTTATATGGCTACACCTTC